Sequencing of this T cell receptor (beta chain) was carried out in a study of T cells in women clearing cervical HPV infection. For this clone: The read ends 3 residues shy of where the CDR3 ends; the end is completed using the germline J gene.

Measured with immunoSEQ multiplex PCR; TCRdb has only the in-frame clones, and not every one. This sample's table reports about 39,000 clones. The CDR3 contains 14 residues. V dropped 2 bases and J dropped 1 base, with 9 bases sitting between them. The germline V gene encodes CDR1 KGHSH and CDR2 LQKENI. This receptor was identified in a woman aged 18 to 75 with a cervical HPV16 infection that either progressed to CIN3+ or cleared (not recorded which). The specimen was blood buffy coat. The J gene is TRBJ2-7, the V gene TRBV18, with D perhaps matching TRBD1 (5 bases). The sequenced CDR3 bases are TGTGCCAGCTCACCAATGGACATTTCCTACGAG. It translates to CASSPMDISYE. The CDR3 in full is CASSPMDISYEQYF.